The rows below give T cell receptor beta chains drawn from one sample of a study of blood T cell repertoires in COVID-19. Produced via immunoSEQ multiplex PCR; TCRdb's table is partial and in-frame only. In the table there are about 140,000 clones, around 80% of which are singletons. Material: peripheral blood. These receptors were taken from a man in his sixties with acute or convalescent COVID-19. The conserved cysteine and the conserved F or W are not part of the CDR3 here.

TRBJ2-7	TRBV28	ASSLSGLYDEQY
TRBJ1-1	TRBV14	ASSPGQPVTEAF
TRBJ1-2	TRBV9	ASSVETTVNYGYT
TRBJ1-2	TRBV5-4	ASSPRDRGQNPYGYT
TRBJ1-5	TRBV2	ASGSGQGNQPQH
TRBJ2-3	TRBV29-1	SYTSGSLADTQY
TRBJ1-2	TRBV27	ASSLRVNTGGYT
TRBJ1-1	TRBV10-3	AISEGDRNTEAF
TRBJ2-1	TRBV4-2	ASSQTATNYNEQF
TRBJ1-2	TRBV11-1	ASSERTRRGYT
TRBJ1-6	TRBV9	ASSVEQGDSPLH
TRBJ1-6	TRBV19	ASKTAGNYNSPLH
TRBJ1-5	TRBV28	ASSERVVEPQH
TRBJ2-2	TRBV3-1/TRBV3-2	ASTSDTGELF
TRBJ1-1	TRBV19	ASSVGTGVDTEAF
TRBJ2-3	TRBV6-5	ASIRLAGGSDTQY
TRBJ2-5	TRBV2	ASSEDRGMPETQY
TRBJ1-3	TRBV10-3	AISVTSGNTIY
TRBJ1-1	TRBV7-9	ASSYLQGTEAF
TRBJ1-2	TRBV12-3/TRBV12-4	ASTTGGRGYT
TRBJ1-5	TRBV7-9	ASSVDRSHPH
TRBJ1-5	TRBV19	ASSGDRTINQPQH
TRBJ1-2	TRBV7-2	ASSLAEADGYT
TRBJ1-5	TRBV10-3	AISETAYSNQPQH
TRBJ1-5	TRBV7-3	ASSLGRDQPQH